What follows are 8 T cell receptor beta chains derived from one specimen sequenced in a study of beta chain features in type 1 diabetes (dated by TCRdb to between 2018 and 2020). The library was generated by the immunoSEQ multiplex PCR assay. The entire amount of isolated RNA was reverse transcribed using the High Capacity cDNA Reverse Transcription Kit, so the sequenced TCRB transcripts were expressed ones. What TCRdb holds here is the immuneACCESS table cut down to in-frame rearrangements. Part of the clones is not present; checked against another copy, under half of the missing clones reflect an unresolved V gene, and the others are unexplained. A total of 970,000 or so clones appear in this sample, about a sixth of them only once. The ten largest make up about 0.025% of the sample. Sequencing used naive CD4+ T cells from blood. The cell subset or site label corresponds to: true naive CD4+ T cells. These receptors were collected from a young woman in good health.

CDR3 in DNA: TGTGCCAGCATCTCGGGACGGCACTATGGCTACACCTTC. Translating it yields CASISGRHYGYTF. The chain has TRBV6-6 and TRBJ1-2, with D perhaps TRBD1 (5 bases). This CDR3 comprises 13 residues. V gave up 7 bases and J gave up 3 bases, with 12 bases separating them. Germline lookup yields CDR1 MNHNY and CDR2 SVGAGI (reference sequence).

This chain joins TRBV19 and TRBJ1-2, with unresolved D. Trimming stripped 5 bases from V and 8 bases from J, with 21 bases between. Germline-derived CDR1 and CDR2 are LNHDA and SQIVND (reference sequence). CDR3 length: 15 amino acids. CDR3 protein: CASSADPRSGFGYTF. CDR3 DNA: TGTGCCAGTAGTGCAGACCCCCGGTCAGGTTTCGGCTACACCTTC. Full variable domain (remainder filled in from reference TRBV19 and TRBJ1-2): DGGITQSPKYLFRKEGQNVTLSCEQNLNHDAMYWYRQDPGQGLRLIYYSQIVNDFQKGDIAEGYSVSREKKESFPLTVTSAQKNPTAFYLCASSADPRSGFGYTFGSGTRLTVV.

This clone came up a few times. This chain uses TRBV7-9 with TRBJ2-7; 13 bases map to TRBD2. Germline-derived CDR1 and CDR2 are SEHNR and FQNEAQ (reference sequence). The V segment lost 0 bases and the J segment 5 bases; nucleotides outside the gene matches: 10. The CDR3 totals 18 residues. The CDR3 spells CASSLASTSGRAFHEQYF. DNA for the CDR3: TGTGCCAGCAGCTTAGCGTCCACTAGCGGGAGGGCCTTCCACGAGCAGTACTTC.

In nucleotides, the CDR3 is TGTGCCAGCTCACCACCCCGGGGAGCGGCCTACGAGCAGTACTTC. Encoded protein: CASSPPRGAAYEQYF. The V call is TRBV18, the J call TRBJ2-7; the D gene is possibly TRBD2 (5 bases). The CDR3 has 15 residues. Germline CDR1 is KGHSH and CDR2 is LQKENI. V lost 0 bases to trimming and J lost 2 bases, with 11 bases between them.

V usage is TRBV11-2 and J usage is TRBJ2-7; D is uncertain. The germline CDR1 and CDR2 sequences are SGHAT and FQNNGV. This CDR3 is 12 amino acids long. The V end was cut by 5 bases, the J end by 2 bases, with 7 bases between. In DNA, the CDR3 is TGTGCCAGCAGCGGGGATGCCTACGAGCAGTACTTC. Translating gives CASSGDAYEQYF. Combining the CDR3 with reference TRBV11-2 and TRBJ2-7 gives the whole variable domain EAGVAQSPRYKIIEKRQSVAFWCNPISGHATLYWYQQILGQGPKLLIQFQNNGVVDDSQLPKDRFSAERLKGVDSTLKIQPAKLEDSAVYLCASSGDAYEQYFGPGTRLTVT.

The chain has TRBV7-2 and TRBJ2-7; a possible D gene is TRBD1 (6 bases). CDR1 and CDR2 from the germline V gene are SGHTA and FQGNSA. Trimming shortened V by 0 bases and J by 0 bases, and 12 bases separated the two germline ends. The CDR3 sequence is 16 residues long. The CDR3 sequence: CASSLARGDNSYEQYF. CDR3 coding DNA: TGTGCCAGCAGCTTAGCGCGTGGGGACAACTCCTACGAGCAGTACTTC. Full variable domain (remainder filled in from reference TRBV7-2 and TRBJ2-7): GAGVSQSPSNKVTEKGKDVELRCDPISGHTALYWYRQSLGQGLEFLIYFQGNSAPDKSGLPSDRFSAERTGGSVSTLTIQRTQQEDSAVYLCASSLARGDNSYEQYFGPGTRLTVT.

This clone occurred a few times. The chain uses TRBV28 and TRBJ1-4; no clear D gene. The CDR3 consists of 16 residues. Germline-derived CDR1 and CDR2 are MDHEN and SYDVKM. V lost 6 bases and J 8 bases, leaving 22 bases between the germline ends. CDR3 nucleotide sequence: TGTGCCAGCAGCCCGGCGGCGGCTGTCGGCTCGGAAAAACTGTTTTTT. This translates into CASSPAAAVGSEKLFF.

This chain uses TRBV6-6 with TRBJ1-2; D possibly corresponds to TRBD1 (5 bases). V was trimmed by 0 bases and J by 9 bases, leaving 14 bases between them. The CDR3 consists of 14 residues. From germline, CDR1 is MNHNY and CDR2 SVGAGI (reference sequence). CDR3 sequence reads: CASSYSGLRYSYTF. CDR3 DNA: TGTGCCAGCAGTTACTCGGGACTGCGATATAGCTACACCTTC.